The next 18 T cell receptor beta chains were all read from a single sample in a study of Graves' ophthalmopathy and Graves' hyperthyroidism. Amplification targeted the TCR beta CDR3 regions, with RNA transcripts as the source material. First-round RT-PCR employed HTBI primers, with a second-round multiplex PCR after it. One entry per CDR3 protein results from TCRdb running MiXCR on the multiplex PCR reads. The data show 240,000 or so distinct CDR3 sequences, with 40% to 50% seen just once and roughly 45% held by the top ten. The sample taken for sequencing was peripheral blood. Every receptor here comes from an adult man with Graves' ophthalmopathy.

This clonotype was counted only a few times. The chain recombines TRBV19 with TRBJ2-6; D is possibly TRBD1 or TRBD2 (5 bases each). Trimming left V 7 bases short and J 7 bases short, with 14 bases between. CDR1 is LNHDA and CDR2 is SQIVND in the germline V gene (reference sequence). The CDR3 spans 14 residues. The CDR3 coding sequence is TGTGCCAGTACTTTTGGGGGAAGTGCCAACGTCCTGACTTTC. The encoded protein is CASTFGGSANVLTF.

In DNA form, the CDR3 reads TGTGCCAGCAGCCAGGACAGGAGGACTGAAGCTTTCTTT. Translated: CASSQDRRTEAFF. The chain carries TRBV12-3 or TRBV12-4 and TRBJ1-1, with 7 bases identical to TRBD1. The CDR3 runs to 13 residues. V lost 6 bases, J lost 5 bases, and 6 bases stayed unmatched.

V usage is TRBV7-2 and J usage is TRBJ1-1; 8 bases match TRBD1. Germline loops: CDR1 SGHTA, CDR2 FQGNSA. The CDR3 runs 15 residues. Trimming removed 4 bases from V and 5 bases from J; junction bases left unmatched: 9. CDR3: CASSSTGGEGTEAFF. The CDR3 DNA is TGTGCCAGCAGCTCCACAGGGGGAGAAGGGACTGAAGCTTTCTTT.

This chain joins TRBV4-1 and TRBJ1-2; 7 nucleotides agree with TRBD1. With V trimmed by 0 bases and J by 10 bases, 8 bases remained unmatched. The germline V gene encodes CDR1 MGHRA and CDR2 YSYEKL. CDR3 size: 14 residues. Here the CDR3 DNA reads TGCGCCAGCAGCCAAGAACCCGGGACAGTTGTCTACACCTTC. Its protein is CASSQEPGTVVYTF.

The chain recombines TRBV28 with TRBJ1-2, with TRBD1 as a possible D gene (6 bases). The CDR3 covers 14 residues. The ends were cut back, 6 bases at V and 4 bases at J, with 15 bases in the middle. Germline CDR1 reads MDHEN; CDR2 reads SYDVKM. In DNA, the CDR3 is TGTGCCAGCAGGGATGGGGGCCAGTCCTATGGCTACACCTTC. Translated: CASRDGGQSYGYTF.

The CDR3, as DNA: TGTGCCATCAGTGAAGAGAGACAGGGGTGGGGCTACGAGCAGTACTTC. It codes for CAISEERQGWGYEQYF. This chain connects TRBV10-3 to TRBJ2-7; 8 bases line up with TRBD1. V lost 3 bases, J lost 3 bases, and 10 bases stayed unmatched. This CDR3 comprises 16 residues. Germline V gene sequence: CDR1 ENHRY, CDR2 SYGVKD.

The sample holds a few counts of this clonotype. This chain joins TRBV20-1 and TRBJ1-5; D gene uncertain. The V gene lost 4 bases and the J gene lost 3 bases, with 13 bases spanning the gap. CDR3 length equals 14 residues. Germline CDR1 and CDR2: DFQATT and SNEGSKA (reference sequence). The CDR3 DNA reads as TGCAGTGCTACGATCGGAGGGATCAATCAGCCCCAGCATTTT. This encodes CSATIGGINQPQHF.

This clonotype was observed a few times. The chain has TRBV19 and TRBJ1-5; 8 bases are a match to TRBD1. This CDR3 comprises 14 residues. V lost 10 bases and J lost 1; bases outside the gene matches: 6. CDR1 is LNHDA, CDR2 SQIVND, per germline (reference sequence). CDR3 protein: CATNDRGSNQPQHF. DNA of the CDR3: TGTGCCACCAATGACAGGGGAAGCAATCAGCCCCAGCATTTT.

This clonotype was picked up many times. The rearrangement links TRBV29-1 to TRBJ1-1; no definite D call. The length of the CDR3 is 14 residues. Deletions cut 3 bases from V and 2 bases from J, with 13 bases between. The germline gives CDR1 SQVTM, CDR2 ANQGSEA. CDR3 in amino acids: CSVDSGRLNTEAFF. CDR3 sequence (DNA): TGCAGCGTTGATAGCGGCCGCCTCAACACTGAAGCTTTCTTT.

This clonotype was seen a handful of times. V gene TRBV20-1 combines with J gene TRBJ1-1, with 7 bases matching TRBD1. This CDR3 contains 15 residues. CDR1 is DFQATT and CDR2 is SNEGSKA in the germline V gene (reference sequence). V lost 5 bases to trimming and J lost 3 bases; unmatched junction nucleotides: 12. The CDR3 region is CSAGVGGGVYTEAFF. CDR3 nucleotides: TGCAGTGCTGGGGTGGGAGGGGGCGTTTACACTGAAGCTTTCTTT.

The rearrangement joins TRBV5-1 to TRBJ2-2, with D possibly matching TRBD1 (7 bases). The length of the CDR3 is 15 residues. V lost 4 bases to trimming and J lost 0 bases, with 10 bases between them. From germline, CDR1 is SGHRS and CDR2 YFSETQ. The CDR3 sequence is CASSPGGTNTGELFF. The CDR3 DNA follows: TGCGCCAGCAGCCCAGGGGGGACGAACACCGGGGAGCTGTTTTTT.

This clonotype was seen many times. The chain uses TRBV20-1 and TRBJ2-7; D gene unclear. V shed 6 bases and J shed 0 bases, with 12 bases lying between them. CDR1 is DFQATT, CDR2 SNEGSKA, per germline (reference sequence). CDR3 length equals 13 residues. Written as DNA, the CDR3 is TGCAGTGCAGGGCCGGCGGACTCCTACGAGCAGTACTTC. Encoded protein: CSAGPADSYEQYF.

This chain uses TRBV20-1 with TRBJ1-1, with D possibly TRBD1 on 5 matching bases. The CDR3 consists of 14 residues. The V gene lost 5 bases and the J gene lost 5 bases, with 18 bases spanning the gap. Per the germline V gene, CDR1 is DFQATT and CDR2 is SNEGSKA (reference sequence). CDR3 sequence: CSALLEGRGTEAFF. The CDR3 region has the DNA TGCAGTGCTCTCCTCGAGGGGAGGGGAACTGAAGCTTTCTTT.

V usage is TRBV9 and J usage is TRBJ1-6, with 7 bases matching TRBD1. The CDR3 length is 14 residues. Germline lookup yields CDR1 SGDLS and CDR2 YYNGEE. V gave up 5 bases and J gave up 12 bases; unmatched junction bases: 11. In nucleotides, the CDR3 is TGTGCCAGCAGTTACGTCGACAGGGCCCAACCCCTCCACTTT. This gives the protein CASSYVDRAQPLHF.

This clonotype has ten or more counts. V gene TRBV24-1 combines with J gene TRBJ2-5; D unclear. Trimming took off 3 bases at V and 2 bases at J, with 6 bases between the two ends. Per the germline V gene, CDR1 is KGHDR and CDR2 is SFDVKD. The CDR3 is 13 residues long. In DNA form, the CDR3 reads TGTGCCACCAGTGATGTGAATCAAGAGACCCAGTACTTC. This gives the protein CATSDVNQETQYF.

This clonotype was seen repeatedly, ten times or more. The chain recombines TRBV29-1 with TRBJ1-1; D possibly corresponds to TRBD1 (6 bases). CDR1 and CDR2 from the germline V gene are SQVTM and ANQGSEA. Trimming removed 6 bases at V and 7 bases at J, with 21 bases between. The CDR3 covers 14 residues. The CDR3 DNA follows: TGCAGCGTCGCCGGGACATCTGGTGGGGTTGAAGCTTTCTTT. Amino acids: CSVAGTSGGVEAFF.

The rearrangement uses TRBV27 and TRBJ1-2; tentatively, D is TRBD1 (6 bases). Germline CDR1 and CDR2: MNHEY and SMNVEV (reference sequence). The CDR3 has 15 residues. The ends were cut back, 6 bases at V and 4 bases at J, with 18 bases in the middle. The CDR3 loop is CASRLNRDRVYGYTF. The CDR3 region has the DNA TGTGCCAGCAGGCTTAACAGGGACCGGGTCTATGGCTACACCTTC.

This chain connects TRBV5-1 to TRBJ1-1, with TRBD1 identical over 8 bases. Per the germline V gene, CDR1 is SGHRS and CDR2 is YFSETQ. J lost 3 bases, V lost 0 bases, and 1 base had no gene match. This CDR3 has 14 residues. The CDR3 sequence is CASSLATGDTEAFF. CDR3 in DNA: TGCGCCAGCAGCTTGGCGACAGGGGACACTGAAGCTTTCTTT. Full variable domain (missing parts from reference TRBV5-1 and TRBJ1-1): KAGVTQTPRYLIKTRGQQVTLSCSPISGHRSVSWYQQTPGQGLQFLFEYFSETQRNKGNFPGRFSGRQFSNSRSEMNVSTLELGDSALYLCASSLATGDTEAFFGQGTRLTVV.